The T cell receptor beta chain described here comes from a study of OX40 agonist ivuxolimab in advanced cancers. Libraries were prepared by immunoSEQ multiplex PCR; TCRdb keeps only in-frame clonotypes and omits some of them. The sample contains tens of thousands of clones, more than 85% of which appear only once. Trimming left V 3 bases short and J 4 bases short, with 21 bases between. Germline V gene sequence: CDR1 SGHNT, CDR2 YYREEE (reference sequence). This CDR3 is 17 amino acids long. The material was CD4+ or CD8+ T cells sorted from blood, obtained in a trial of the OX40 agonist ivuxolimab. The clonotype originates from an adult with an advanced solid tumor such as melanoma, head and neck, liver or kidney cancer. This rearrangement joins TRBV5-4 to TRBJ2-3; D is perhaps TRBD1 (5 bases). The CDR3 DNA sequence: TGTGCCAGCAGCTCCCAAGTTGACAGTCTCAGGCCAGATACGCAGTATTTT. Residues: CASSSQVDSLRPDTQYF. Together with reference TRBV5-4 and TRBJ2-3, the CDR3 gives the full variable domain: ETGVTQSPTHLIKTRGQQVTLRCSSQSGHNTVSWYQQALGQGPQFIFQYYREEENGRGNFPPRFSGLQFPNYSSELNVNALELDDSALYLCASSSQVDSLRPDTQYFGPGTRLTVL.